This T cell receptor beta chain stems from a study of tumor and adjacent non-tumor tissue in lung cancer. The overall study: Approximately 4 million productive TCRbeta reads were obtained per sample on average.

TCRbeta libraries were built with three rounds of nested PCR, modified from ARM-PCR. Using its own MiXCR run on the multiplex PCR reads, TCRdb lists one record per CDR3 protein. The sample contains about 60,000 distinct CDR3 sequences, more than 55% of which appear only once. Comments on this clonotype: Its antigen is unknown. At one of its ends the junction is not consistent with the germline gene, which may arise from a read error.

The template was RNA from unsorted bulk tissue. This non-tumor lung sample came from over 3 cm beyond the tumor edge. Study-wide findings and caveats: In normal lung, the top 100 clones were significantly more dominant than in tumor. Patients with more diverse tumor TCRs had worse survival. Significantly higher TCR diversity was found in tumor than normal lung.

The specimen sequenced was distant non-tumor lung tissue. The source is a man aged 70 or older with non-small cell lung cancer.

CDR3 sequence: CPTSRGKGVSEQYF. In DNA, the CDR3 is TGTCCCACCAGCAGAGGAAAAGGAGTGAGCGAGCAGTACTTC. This chain links TRBV15 with TRBJ2-7; no clear D. CDR1 LNHNV and CDR2 YYDKDF come from the germline V gene (reference sequence). The CDR3 consists of 14 residues.